Detailed here is one TCR beta chain. The sample is drawn from a study of blood T cell repertoires in COVID-19. Study background: In each case, the material was cDNA or gDNA derived from T cells, B-cell-depleted T cells, or PBMCs.

The table came from immunoSEQ multiplex PCR; TCRdb's copy has only in-frame clones and leaves some out. The table has 60,000 to 70,000 clones, 65% to 90% seen once. The CDR3 sequence is 14 residues long. The sequence derives from a man aged 50 or older with acute or convalescent COVID-19. V and J are TRBV21-1 and TRBJ2-3; TRBD2, the table's D call, lacks a check against the DNA. TRBV21-1 is recorded as a pseudogene. Sample: peripheral blood. The CDR3 region is CANTGTSGTDTQYF. The CDR3 DNA reads TGTGCCAATACCGGGACTAGCGGCACAGATACGCAGTATTTT.